The next 4 T cell receptor beta chains were all read from a single sample in a study of T cells in Graves' hyperthyroidism and ophthalmopathy. RNA transcripts were the template for amplifying TCR beta CDR3 regions. TCR CDR3 regions were first amplified by RT-PCR with HTBI primers. MiXCR, applied by TCRdb to the multiplex PCR reads, yields one record per CDR3 protein. Of tens of thousands of distinct CDR3 sequences in the sample, approximately 46% were seen once. Input material: blood. The receptors shown here come from a woman aged 25 to 45 with Graves' hyperthyroidism.

This chain links TRBV5-4 with TRBJ2-5, with 12 bases identical to TRBD2. Unmatched junction bases numbered 10, after V lost 1 base and J lost 3 bases. The CDR3 is made up of 18 amino acids. CDR1 is SGHNT and CDR2 is YYREEE in the germline V gene (reference sequence). This CDR3 is CASSLPQGLAGGEETQYF. In nucleotides, the CDR3 is TGTGCCAGCAGCTTGCCTCAAGGGCTAGCGGGAGGGGAAGAGACCCAGTACTTC. Drawing the rest from reference TRBV5-4 and TRBJ2-5, the complete variable domain is ETGVTQSPTHLIKTRGQQVTLRCSSQSGHNTVSWYQQALGQGPQFIFQYYREEENGRGNFPPRFSGLQFPNYSSELNVNALELDDSALYLCASSLPQGLAGGEETQYFGPGTRLLVL.

This chain connects TRBV11-1 to TRBJ2-1; the D gene is possibly TRBD1 (5 bases). The CDR3 loop spans 14 amino acids. Germline assignment: CDR1 SGHAT and CDR2 FQDESV (reference sequence). V lost 4 bases and J lost 9, with 16 bases in between. Written as DNA, the CDR3 is TGTGCCAGCAGCTCTCAATACAGGAGCACTGAGCAGTTCTTC. This gives the protein CASSSQYRSTEQFF.

This clonotype is categorized as medium-sized. CDR3 amino acids: CATSDLIGTEAFF. The CDR3 DNA follows: TGTGCCACCAGTGATTTGATCGGCACTGAAGCTTTCTTT. This chain uses TRBV24-1 with TRBJ1-1, with D hard to call. V lost 0 bases to trimming and J lost 4 bases, with 5 bases between them. CDR3 size: 13 residues. Germline values: CDR1 KGHDR, CDR2 SFDVKD.

This clonotype was detected many times. J is TRBJ2-4 and V is TRBV5-6; D might be TRBD1 (5 bases). Trimming removed 4 bases from V and 9 bases from J, with 14 bases in between. This CDR3 region has 13 residues. Germline V gives CDR1 SGHDT, CDR2 YYEEEE. Here the CDR3 reads CASSQDMGFIQYF. The CDR3 DNA sequence: TGTGCCAGCAGCCAGGACATGGGTTTCATTCAGTACTTC.